This T cell receptor beta chain was sequenced for a study of cytomegalovirus exposure and HLA in healthy donors. Comment on this clone: Its specificity is unknown.

Profiled with immunoSEQ multiplex PCR; TCRdb holds only in-frame clones, not every one. The data hold around 170,000 clones, with approximately 90% observed a single time. Study outcomes and limitations: Some TCR beta chains (about 170 of them) were listed as cytomegalovirus-associated. The dataset shows that most TCR sequences were rare, while some public TCRs occurred in many donors. Cytomegalovirus status was reportedly diagnosed by the classifier with high specificity and sensitivity.

V was pared by 0 bases and J by 8 bases, with 4 bases of the junction left unmatched. The CDR3 spans 14 residues. Per germline, CDR1 MNHNS and CDR2 SASEGT. The clonotype originates from a man between 18 and 29 years old in good health and CMV-seronegative. Sequenced input: PBMCs. This chain links TRBV6-1 with TRBJ1-2; TRBD1 matches at 9 bases. CDR3 in amino acids: CASSEARQGEGYTF. The CDR3 bases are TGTGCCAGCAGTGAAGCGCGACAGGGGGAAGGCTACACCTTC.